The 5 T cell receptor beta chains listed next were all sequenced from one sample in a study of blood T cell repertoires in COVID-19. TCRdb's table, derived via immunoSEQ multiplex PCR, lists solely in-frame clones and lacks some. The repertoire has 350,000 to 450,000 clones, approximately 86% of them found once; the top ten carry 2.5% to 3.5%. The specimen sequenced was peripheral blood. The receptors originated from a human donor in a cohort sampled during active COVID-19.

The sample holds a few counts of this clone. The CDR3 bases are TGTGCCAGCAATAGGGAGGGCGCGGATACGCAGTATTTT. Amino acids: CASNREGADTQYF. This chain links TRBV9 with TRBJ2-3, with 7 bases fitting TRBD2. The trim removed 6 bases at V and 6 bases at J, leaving 7 bases unmatched. The CDR3 runs to 13 residues. Germline CDR1 and CDR2: SGDLS and YYNGEE.

This chain connects TRBV9 to TRBJ1-1, with 12 nucleotides matching TRBD1. Germline V gene lookup returns CDR1 SGDLS and CDR2 YYNGEE. V lost 3 bases and J lost 5; bases outside the gene matches: 5. This CDR3 is built from 15 residues. CDR3: CASSAGTGGWTEAFF. CDR3 nucleotides: TGTGCCAGCAGCGCGGGGACAGGGGGCTGGACTGAAGCTTTCTTT.

V gene TRBV7-2 combines with J gene TRBJ2-6, with unresolved D. The length of the CDR3 is 15 residues. The V end was cut by 4 bases, the J end by 4 bases, with 11 bases between. CDR1 SGHTA and CDR2 FQGNSA come from the germline V gene. The DNA of the CDR3 is TGTGCCAGCAGCTCGTCGGGTATGGGGGCCAACGTCCTGACTTTC. This encodes CASSSSGMGANVLTF.

The chain is built from TRBV2 and TRBJ2-1; the D is unclear. The CDR3 has 12 residues. Trimming left V 6 bases short and J 0 bases short, with 3 bases between. Germline CDR1 is SNHLY and CDR2 is FYNNEI. DNA of the CDR3: TGTGCCAGCAGACTCTCCTACAATGAGCAGTTCTTC. Translation gives CASRLSYNEQFF. The full variable domain, its missing parts supplied by reference TRBV2 and TRBJ2-1, is EPEVTQTPSHQVTQMGQEVILRCVPISNHLYFYWYRQILGQKVEFLVSFYNNEISEKSEIFDDQFSVERPDGSNFTLKIRSTKLEDSAMYFCASRLSYNEQFFGPGTRLTVL.

J is TRBJ2-7 and V is TRBV18; 9 nucleotides line up with TRBD1. The V gene end was trimmed by 2 bases and the J gene end by 6 bases; junction bases not matched to a gene: 2. The CDR3 loop spans 13 amino acids. Germline loops: CDR1 KGHSH, CDR2 LQKENI. The CDR3 region has the DNA TGTGCCAGCTCACCAGACAGGGGGTTCGAGCAGTACTTC. It yields the protein CASSPDRGFEQYF.